Sequencing of this T cell receptor (beta chain) was carried out in a study of Ad26.COV2.S vaccination and SARS-CoV-2 variants. Study results and limitations: Similar non-spike TCR breadth was observed in recipients of vaccine and of placebo.

Turning to this clone: Its cognate antigen is unknown.

Measured with immunoSEQ multiplex PCR; TCRdb has only the in-frame clones, and not every one. The repertoire holds roughly 500,000 clones, with 70% to 90% as singletons. V trimming: 0 bases; J trimming: 2 bases; junction bases outside the gene matches: 1. This CDR3 has 15 residues. CDR1 and CDR2 from the germline V gene are MNHEY and SVGAGI. Treatment denoted: around 19 received Ad26.COV2.S at low or high dose, single or two shots; about five received placebo; per-sample allocation not given. Sampling occurred on day 63 after the first vaccine or placebo injection. Boston provided a donor who was an adult aged 18-55 years. Ad26.COV2.S expressed prefusion-stabilized spike from the original Wuhan strain.

Sample: peripheral blood, taken in a trial of Ad26.COV2.S vaccine versus placebo. The TCR sequence derives from a person aged 18-60 years who received the Ad26.COV2.S COVID-19 vaccine or a placebo. This chain connects TRBV6-5 to TRBJ1-5, with TRBD1 identical over 7 bases. CDR3 in DNA: TGTGCCAGCAGTTACTCAGGGACAGGCAATCAGCCCCAGCATTTT. As protein: CASSYSGTGNQPQHF.